This T cell receptor beta chain was sequenced during a study of blood T cell repertoires in COVID-19. Study-level background: T cells, B-cell-depleted T cells, or PBMCs supplied cDNA or gDNA.

Per germline, CDR1 ENHRY and CDR2 SYGVKD. Trimming removed 4 bases from V and 8 bases from J, with 14 bases in between. This CDR3 contains 13 residues. As processed by the authors: Reference gene primer amplification gave nucleated cell count estimates. Using immunoSEQ multiplex PCR, the repertoire was profiled, and TCRdb retains in-frame clones only, with some absent. V, J and clone size derive from that table, while D and trimming were established from the DNA sequence. The table shows approximately 400,000 clones, with roughly four fifths occurring only once. Sequencing was done on a sample of peripheral blood. The receptor comes from a human donor with acute or convalescent COVID-19. The donor label of this sample is uncertain. V usage is TRBV10-3 and J usage is TRBJ1-2; perhaps TRBD1 as D (6 bases). The CDR3 spells CAISVLGARGYTF. The CDR3 DNA sequence: TGTGCCATCAGTGTTCTGGGGGCGCGCGGCTACACCTTC.